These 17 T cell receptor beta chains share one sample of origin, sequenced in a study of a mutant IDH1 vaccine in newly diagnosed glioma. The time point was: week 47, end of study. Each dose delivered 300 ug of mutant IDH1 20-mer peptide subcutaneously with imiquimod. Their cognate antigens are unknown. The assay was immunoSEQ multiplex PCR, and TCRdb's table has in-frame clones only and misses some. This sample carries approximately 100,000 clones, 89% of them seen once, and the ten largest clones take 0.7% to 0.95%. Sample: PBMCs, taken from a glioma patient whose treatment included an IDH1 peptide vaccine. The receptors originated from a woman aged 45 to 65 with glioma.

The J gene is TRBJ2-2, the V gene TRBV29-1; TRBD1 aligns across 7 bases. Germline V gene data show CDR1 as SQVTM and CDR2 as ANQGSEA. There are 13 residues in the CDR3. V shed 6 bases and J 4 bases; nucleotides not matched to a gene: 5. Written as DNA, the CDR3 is TGCAGCGTAGACAGGGAAGGCACCGGGGAGCTGTTTTTT. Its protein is CSVDREGTGELFF.

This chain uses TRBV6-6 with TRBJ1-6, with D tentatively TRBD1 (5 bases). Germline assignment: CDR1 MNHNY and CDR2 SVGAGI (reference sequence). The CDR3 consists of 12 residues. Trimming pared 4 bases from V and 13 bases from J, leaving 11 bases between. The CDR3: CASSLPGGPLHF. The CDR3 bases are TGTGCCAGCAGTTTGCCGGGGGGGCCCCTCCACTTT.

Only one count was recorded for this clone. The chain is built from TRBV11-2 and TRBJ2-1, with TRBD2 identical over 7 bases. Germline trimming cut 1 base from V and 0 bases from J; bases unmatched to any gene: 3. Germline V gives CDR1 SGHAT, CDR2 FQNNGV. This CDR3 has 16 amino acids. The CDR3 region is CASSLGGGPSYNEQFF. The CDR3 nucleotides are TGTGCCAGCAGCTTAGGGGGAGGGCCCTCCTACAATGAGCAGTTCTTC.

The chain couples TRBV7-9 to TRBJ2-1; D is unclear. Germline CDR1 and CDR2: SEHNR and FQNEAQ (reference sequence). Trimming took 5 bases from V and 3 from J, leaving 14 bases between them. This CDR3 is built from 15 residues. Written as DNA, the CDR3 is TGTGCCAGCAGCCCGAGCGTGGGGATCTACAATGAGCAGTTCTTC. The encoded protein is CASSPSVGIYNEQFF. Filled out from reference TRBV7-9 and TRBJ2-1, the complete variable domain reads DTGVSQNPRHKITKRGQNVTFRCDPISEHNRLYWYRQTLGQGPEFLTYFQNEAQLEKSRLLSDRFSAERPKGSFSTLEIQRTEQGDSAMYLCASSPSVGIYNEQFFGPGTRLTVL.

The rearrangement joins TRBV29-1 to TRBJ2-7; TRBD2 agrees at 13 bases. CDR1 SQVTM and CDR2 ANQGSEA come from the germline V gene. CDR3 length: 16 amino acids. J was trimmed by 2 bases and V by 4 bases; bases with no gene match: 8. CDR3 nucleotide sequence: TGCAGCGTTGTCCCAGGACTAGCGGGAGTCCCCTACGAGCAGTACTTC. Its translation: CSVVPGLAGVPYEQYF.

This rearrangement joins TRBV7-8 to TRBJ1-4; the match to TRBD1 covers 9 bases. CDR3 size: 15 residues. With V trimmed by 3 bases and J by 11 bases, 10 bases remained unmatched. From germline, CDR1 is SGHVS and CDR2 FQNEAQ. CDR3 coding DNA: TGTGCCAGCAGCTTGGGGACAGGGAAGAGTGGGAAACTGTTTTTT. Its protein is CASSLGTGKSGKLFF.

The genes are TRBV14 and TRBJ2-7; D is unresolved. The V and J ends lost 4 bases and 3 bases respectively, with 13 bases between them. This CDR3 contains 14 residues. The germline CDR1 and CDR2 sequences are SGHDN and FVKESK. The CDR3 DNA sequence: TGTGCCAGCAGCCTCAGTCGTGGCCACTACGAGCAGTACTTC. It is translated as CASSLSRGHYEQYF.

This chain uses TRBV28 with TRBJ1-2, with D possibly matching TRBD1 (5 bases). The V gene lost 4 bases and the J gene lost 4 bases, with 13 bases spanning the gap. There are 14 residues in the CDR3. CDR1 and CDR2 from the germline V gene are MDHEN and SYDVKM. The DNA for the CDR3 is TGTGCCAGCAGTTCCGGGGACGGACTCTATGGCTACACCTTC. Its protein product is CASSSGDGLYGYTF.

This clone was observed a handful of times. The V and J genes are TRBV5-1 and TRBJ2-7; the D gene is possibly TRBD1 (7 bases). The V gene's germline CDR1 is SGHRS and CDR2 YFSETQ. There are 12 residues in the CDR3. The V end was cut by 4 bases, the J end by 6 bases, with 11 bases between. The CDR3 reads CASSTEGAEQYF. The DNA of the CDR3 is TGCGCCAGCAGCACGGAGGGGGCCGAGCAGTACTTC.

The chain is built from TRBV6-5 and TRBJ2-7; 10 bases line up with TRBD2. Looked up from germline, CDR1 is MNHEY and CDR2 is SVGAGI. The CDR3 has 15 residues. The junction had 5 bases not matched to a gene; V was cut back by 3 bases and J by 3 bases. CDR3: CASSYELAGNYEQYF. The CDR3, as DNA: TGTGCCAGCAGTTATGAACTAGCGGGAAACTACGAGCAGTACTTC.

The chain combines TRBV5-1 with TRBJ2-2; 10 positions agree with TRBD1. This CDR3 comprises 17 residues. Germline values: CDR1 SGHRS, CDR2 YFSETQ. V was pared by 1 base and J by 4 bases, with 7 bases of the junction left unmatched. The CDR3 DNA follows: TGCGCCAGCAGCTTGAGACAGGGGGCATTGGGCACCGGGGAGCTGTTTTTT. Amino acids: CASSLRQGALGTGELFF.

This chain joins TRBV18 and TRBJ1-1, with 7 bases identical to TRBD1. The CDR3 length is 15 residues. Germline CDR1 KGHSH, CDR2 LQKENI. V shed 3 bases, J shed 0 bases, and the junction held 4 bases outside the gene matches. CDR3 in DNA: TGTGCCAGCTCACCCCTGACAGGGCTGAACACTGAAGCTTTCTTT. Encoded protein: CASSPLTGLNTEAFF. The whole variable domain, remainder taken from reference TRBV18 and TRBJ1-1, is NAGVMQNPRHLVRRRGQEARLRCSPMKGHSHVYWYRQLPEEGLKFMVYLQKENIIDESGMPKERFSAEFPKEGPSILRIQQVVRGDSAAYFCASSPLTGLNTEAFFGQGTRLTVV.

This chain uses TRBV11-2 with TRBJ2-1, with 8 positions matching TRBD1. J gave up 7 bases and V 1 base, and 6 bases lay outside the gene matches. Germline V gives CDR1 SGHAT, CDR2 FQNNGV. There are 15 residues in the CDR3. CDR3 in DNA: TGTGCCAGCAGCTTAGGGACAGGGCCCGCAAATGAGCAGTTCTTC. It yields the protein CASSLGTGPANEQFF.

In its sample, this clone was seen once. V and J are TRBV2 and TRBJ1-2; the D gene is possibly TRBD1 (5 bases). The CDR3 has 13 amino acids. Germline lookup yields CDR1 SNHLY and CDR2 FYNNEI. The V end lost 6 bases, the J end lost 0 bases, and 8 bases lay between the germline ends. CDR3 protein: CASRPGPNYGYTF. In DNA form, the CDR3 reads TGTGCCAGCAGGCCGGGGCCTAACTATGGCTACACCTTC.

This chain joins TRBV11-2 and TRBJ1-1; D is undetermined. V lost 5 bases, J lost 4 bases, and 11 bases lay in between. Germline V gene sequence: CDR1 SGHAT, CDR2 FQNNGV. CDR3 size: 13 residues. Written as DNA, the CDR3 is TGTGCCAGCAGCCGAACGGGTGGCACTGAAGCTTTCTTT. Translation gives CASSRTGGTEAFF.

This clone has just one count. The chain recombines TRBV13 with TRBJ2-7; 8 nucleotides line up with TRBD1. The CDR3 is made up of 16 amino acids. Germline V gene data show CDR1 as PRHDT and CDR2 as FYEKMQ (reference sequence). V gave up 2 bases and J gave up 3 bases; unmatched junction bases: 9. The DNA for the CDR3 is TGTGCCAGCAGCTTAAGCCCGGGACAGGAAAACTACGAGCAGTACTTC. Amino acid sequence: CASSLSPGQENYEQYF.

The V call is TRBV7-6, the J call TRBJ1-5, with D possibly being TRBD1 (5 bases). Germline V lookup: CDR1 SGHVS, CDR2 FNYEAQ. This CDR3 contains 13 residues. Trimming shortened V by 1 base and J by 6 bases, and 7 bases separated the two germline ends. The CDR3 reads CASSLGDSQPQHF. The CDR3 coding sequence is TGTGCCAGCAGCTTAGGCGACAGTCAGCCCCAGCATTTT.